These 7 T cell receptor beta chains were sequenced from one sample in a study of blood T cell repertoires in COVID-19. The repertoire was sequenced with immunoSEQ multiplex PCR; TCRdb's copy has only in-frame clones and lacks some. Among 400,000 to 500,000 clones listed, over 75% were seen once. The material sequenced was PBMCs or T cells enriched from blood (not recorded which). These receptors originate from a woman aged 18-29 years who had been exposed to COVID-19.

CDR3: CASSYKGFTEAFF. In nucleotides, the CDR3 is TGTGCCAGCAGTTACAAGGGGTTCACTGAAGCTTTCTTT. V usage is TRBV6-5 and J usage is TRBJ1-1, with a possible D match to TRBD1 (5 bases). This CDR3 region has 13 residues. The germline V and J ends were trimmed by 2 bases and 4 bases, with 8 bases remaining between them. Germline V lookup: CDR1 MNHEY, CDR2 SVGAGI.

The chain employs TRBV27 and TRBJ2-3; D gene unclear. The CDR3 contains 13 residues. V shed 3 bases and J shed 2 bases, with 6 bases lying between them. Germline lookup yields CDR1 MNHEY and CDR2 SMNVEV (reference sequence). The CDR3 nucleotides read TGTGCCAGCAGTTTGGCACACACAGATACGCAGTATTTT. Translating it yields CASSLAHTDTQYF.

The rearrangement joins TRBV9 to TRBJ1-2; D call uncertain. This CDR3 is 13 amino acids long. V was shortened by 3 bases and J by 2 bases, with 8 bases between the two germline ends. Per germline, CDR1 SGDLS and CDR2 YYNGEE. The CDR3 sequence: CASSGTRNYGYTF. CDR3 nucleotides: TGTGCCAGCAGCGGTACAAGAAACTATGGCTACACCTTC.

This chain joins TRBV3-1 (or the pseudogene TRBV3-2) and TRBJ2-2; D is undetermined. V was cut by 1 base and J by 7 bases, with 22 bases left in between. The germline CDR1 and CDR2 sequences are LGHDT and YNNKEL (reference sequence). CDR3 length equals 18 residues. The CDR3 coding sequence is TGTGCCAGCAGCCAAGGGGCATACATATCGCAATATTACGGGGAGCTGTTTTTT. It codes for CASSQGAYISQYYGELFF.

The V call is TRBV28, the J call TRBJ2-3; possibly TRBD2 for D (6 bases). Per germline, CDR1 MDHEN and CDR2 SYDVKM. The CDR3 totals 15 residues. Trimming cost V 7 bases and J 4 bases, with 18 bases left between them. CDR3 residues: CASNPFREIADTQYF. CDR3 coding DNA: TGTGCCAGCAACCCTTTCCGGGAGATCGCAGATACGCAGTATTTT. Using reference TRBV28 and TRBJ2-3 for the parts outside the CDR3, the full variable domain is DVKVTQSSRYLVKRTGEKVFLECVQDMDHENMFWYRQDPGLGLRLIYFSYDVKMKEKGDIPEGYSVSREKKERFSLILESASTNQTSMYLCASNPFREIADTQYFGPGTRLTVL.

The chain links TRBV4-2 to TRBJ2-1; 10 positions match TRBD2. Trimming took 3 bases from V and 4 from J; bases not matched to a gene: 15. The V gene's germline CDR1 is LGHNA and CDR2 YNFKEQ. The CDR3 is 19 residues long. CDR3 residues: CASSQDFGASGRGYNEQFF. CDR3 coding DNA: TGTGCCAGCAGCCAGGATTTTGGGGCTAGCGGGAGAGGATACAATGAGCAGTTCTTC.

The chain employs TRBV27 and TRBJ2-1; 13 bases align to TRBD2. In germline, CDR1 is MNHEY, CDR2 SMNVEV (reference sequence). The CDR3 runs 15 residues. V gave up 2 bases and J gave up 8 bases; unmatched junction bases: 3. The CDR3 here is CASSLGTSGVDEQFF. The CDR3 DNA reads as TGTGCCAGCAGTTTAGGGACTAGCGGGGTGGATGAGCAGTTCTTC.